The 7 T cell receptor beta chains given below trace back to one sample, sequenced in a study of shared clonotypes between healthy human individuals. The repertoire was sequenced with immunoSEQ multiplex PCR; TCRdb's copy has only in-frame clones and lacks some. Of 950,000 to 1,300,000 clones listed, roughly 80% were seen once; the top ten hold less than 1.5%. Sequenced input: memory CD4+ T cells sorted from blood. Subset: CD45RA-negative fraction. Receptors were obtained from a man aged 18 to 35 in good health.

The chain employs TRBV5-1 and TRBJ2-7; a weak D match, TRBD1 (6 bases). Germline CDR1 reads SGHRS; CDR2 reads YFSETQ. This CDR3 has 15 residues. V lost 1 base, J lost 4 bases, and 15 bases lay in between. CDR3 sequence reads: CASSLSGGQLYEQYF. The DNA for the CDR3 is TGCGCCAGCAGCTTGTCTGGGGGACAACTATACGAGCAGTACTTC.

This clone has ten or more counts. CDR3 in amino acids: CAISESLGRQTEAFF. The CDR3 bases are TGTGCCATCAGTGAGTCCTTGGGGCGGCAAACTGAAGCTTTCTTT. This rearrangement joins TRBV10-3 to TRBJ1-1; D might be TRBD1 (5 bases). This CDR3 is 15 amino acids long. Trimming stripped 0 bases from V and 5 bases from J, with 13 bases between. CDR1 and CDR2 from the germline V gene are ENHRY and SYGVKD.

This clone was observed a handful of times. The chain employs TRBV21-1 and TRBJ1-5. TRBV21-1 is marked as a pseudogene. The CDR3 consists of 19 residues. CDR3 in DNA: TGTGCCAGCAGCAAAGGGGACCCAAGGCGGGCAGTCCCCCATCAGCCCCAGCATTTT. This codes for CASSKGDPRRAVPHQPQHF.

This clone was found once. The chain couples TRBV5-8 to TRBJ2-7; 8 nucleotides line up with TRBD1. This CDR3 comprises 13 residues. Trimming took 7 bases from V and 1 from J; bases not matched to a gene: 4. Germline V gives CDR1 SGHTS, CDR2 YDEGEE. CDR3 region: CASLRTGSYEQYF. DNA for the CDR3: TGTGCCAGCCTTCGGACAGGGTCCTACGAGCAGTACTTC.

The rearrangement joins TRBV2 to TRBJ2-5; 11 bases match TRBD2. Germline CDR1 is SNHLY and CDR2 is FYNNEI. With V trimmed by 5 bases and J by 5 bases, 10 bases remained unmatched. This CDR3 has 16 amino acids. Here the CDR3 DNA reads TGTGCCAGCAGTAAGGGAATAGCGGGAGGGGATGAGACCCAGTACTTC. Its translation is CASSKGIAGGDETQYF.

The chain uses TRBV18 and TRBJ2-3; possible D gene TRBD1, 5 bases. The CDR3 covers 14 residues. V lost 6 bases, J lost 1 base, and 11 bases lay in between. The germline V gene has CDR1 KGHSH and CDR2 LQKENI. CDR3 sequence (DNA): TGTGCCAGCTCCAGTGACAGTGGCACAGATACGCAGTATTTT. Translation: CASSSDSGTDTQYF.

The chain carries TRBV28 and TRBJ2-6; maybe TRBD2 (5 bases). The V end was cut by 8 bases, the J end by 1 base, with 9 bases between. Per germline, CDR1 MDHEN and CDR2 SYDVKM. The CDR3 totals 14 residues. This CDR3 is CASAGYSGANVLTF. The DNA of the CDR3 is TGTGCCAGCGCGGGCTATTCTGGGGCCAACGTCCTGACTTTC.